Below are 26 T cell receptor beta chains sequenced from a single sample in a study of blood T cell repertoires in COVID-19 (dated by TCRdb to 2018 to 2020). The method was the immunoSEQ multiplex PCR assay. What TCRdb holds here is the immuneACCESS table cut down to in-frame rearrangements. Part of the clones is not present; checked against another copy, under half of the missing clones reflect an unresolved V gene, and the others are unexplained. The sample table contains 120,000 to 150,000 clones; only one count was recorded for roughly 81% of them. In total, the top ten clones hold about 8% of the sample. Material: peripheral blood. These TCRs come from a human donor with acute or convalescent COVID-19. The donor label of this sample is uncertain.

This clone came up once. The chain uses TRBV18 and TRBJ1-3; D remains unclear. Trimming stripped 2 bases from V and 4 bases from J, with 3 bases between. CDR1 is KGHSH and CDR2 is LQKENI in the germline V gene. The CDR3 length is 12 residues. CDR3 bases: TGTGCCAGCTCACCAGAGGGAAACACCATATATTTT. Translated, it gives CASSPEGNTIYF.

The chain combines TRBV5-6 with TRBJ1-3; D not certain. V lost 4 bases and J 0 bases, leaving 20 bases between the germline ends. From germline, CDR1 is SGHDT and CDR2 YYEEEE. This CDR3 has 18 amino acids. The CDR3 nucleotides are TGTGCCAGCAGCACCTTCTTTTCTTGGCCCCACTCTGGAAACACCATATATTTT. Its translation: CASSTFFSWPHSGNTIYF.

The V call is TRBV2, the J call TRBJ1-4; 8 bases agree with TRBD1. In germline, CDR1 is SNHLY, CDR2 FYNNEI. Trimming at V came to 6 bases and at J to 7 bases, leaving 7 bases not matched to a gene. The CDR3 covers 14 residues. This CDR3 reads CASRGDRIIEKLFF. CDR3 nucleotide sequence: TGTGCCAGCAGGGGGGACAGGATTATTGAAAAACTGTTTTTT.

The gene calls are TRBV27 and TRBJ2-7; D ambiguous. Between the trimmed V and J ends, which lost 2 bases and 0 bases, there was a span of 11 bases. Germline V CDR1 and CDR2: MNHEY, SMNVEV (reference sequence). CDR3 length: 15 residues. CDR3 in amino acids: CASSLNRPGSYEQYF. CDR3 nucleotide sequence: TGTGCCAGCAGTTTAAATAGGCCAGGCTCCTACGAGCAGTACTTC.

The sample holds a few counts of this clone. The chain has TRBV4-2 and TRBJ1-1; 8 nucleotides agree with TRBD1. The CDR3 length is 17 residues. Germline-derived CDR1 and CDR2 are LGHNA and YNFKEQ. V was clipped by 0 bases and J by 0 bases; unmatched bases: 6. The CDR3, as DNA: TGTGCCAGCAGCCAAGAACTCAGGGGGCGTGTGAACACTGAAGCTTTCTTT. It is translated as CASSQELRGRVNTEAFF.

The J gene is TRBJ2-2, the V gene TRBV24-1, with 11 positions matching TRBD1. With V trimmed by 5 bases and J by 2 bases, 6 bases remained unmatched. The CDR3 is 17 amino acids. In germline, CDR1 is KGHDR, CDR2 SFDVKD. The CDR3 DNA follows: TGTGCCACCAGTGCCCTGGGGACAGGGGGTAACACCGGGGAGCTGTTTTTT. This gives the protein CATSALGTGGNTGELFF.

This chain connects TRBV19 to TRBJ1-1; D not resolved. This CDR3 is built from 14 residues. V lost 6 bases and J 5 bases, leaving 16 bases between the germline ends. Germline values: CDR1 LNHDA, CDR2 SQIVND (reference sequence). Here the CDR3 reads CASRLTAERTEAFF. The CDR3 nucleotides are TGTGCCAGTAGGCTCACGGCGGAAAGGACTGAAGCTTTCTTT.

This chain joins TRBV30 and TRBJ1-4; 8 positions agree with TRBD1. V shed 5 bases, J shed 7 bases, and the junction held 12 bases outside the gene matches. This CDR3 has 15 amino acids. Germline assignment: CDR1 GTSNPN and CDR2 SVGIG (reference sequence). The CDR3 nucleotides are TGTGCCTGGGGGATGGGGGGACAGGACGCTGAAAAACTGTTTTTT. Translation gives CAWGMGGQDAEKLFF.

This clone was seen only a few times. This chain connects TRBV5-1 to TRBJ1-2; D remains unclear. This CDR3 has 13 amino acids. Trimming cost V 2 bases and J 5 bases, with 10 bases left between them. CDR1 is SGHRS and CDR2 is YFSETQ in the germline V gene. In nucleotides, the CDR3 is TGCGCCAGCAGCTTCGACTCCCGTTATGGCTACACCTTC. It translates to CASSFDSRYGYTF.

In nucleotides, the CDR3 is TGTGCCAGCAGTTCCGGGAACGGGACAAGGGTCGAGCAGTACGTC. It codes for CASSSGNGTRVEQYV. The chain combines TRBV6-5 with TRBJ2-7; a possible D gene is TRBD1 (6 bases). The CDR3 loop spans 15 amino acids. Per germline, CDR1 MNHEY and CDR2 SVGAGI. V was trimmed by 4 bases and J by 6 bases, leaving 19 bases between them.

The V call is TRBV11-2, the J call TRBJ2-5, with D perhaps TRBD1 (7 bases). The CDR3 extends over 13 amino acids. Germline CDR1 and CDR2: SGHAT and FQNNGV. With 7 bases removed from V and 6 bases from J, the gap between germline ends came to 15 bases. The CDR3 bases are TGTGCCAGCAACCCGGCAGGGGGGCAGACCCAGTACTTC. Translation gives CASNPAGGQTQYF.

The rearrangement uses TRBV11-2 and TRBJ2-7, with 7 bases aligning to TRBD1. The CDR3 extends over 16 amino acids. V shed 0 bases, J shed 0 bases, and the junction held 5 bases outside the gene matches. Per germline, CDR1 SGHAT and CDR2 FQNNGV. CDR3 sequence: CASSLDFGTVSYEQYF. For the CDR3, the DNA is TGTGCCAGCAGCTTAGATTTTGGGACAGTCTCCTACGAGCAGTACTTC. Using reference TRBV11-2 and TRBJ2-7 for the parts outside the CDR3, the full variable domain is EAGVAQSPRYKIIEKRQSVAFWCNPISGHATLYWYQQILGQGPKLLIQFQNNGVVDDSQLPKDRFSAERLKGVDSTLKIQPAKLEDSAVYLCASSLDFGTVSYEQYFGPGTRLTVT.

J is TRBJ1-4 and V is TRBV12-3 or TRBV12-4; D remains unclear. This CDR3 has 11 amino acids. Trimming removed 4 bases from V and 7 bases from J, with 4 bases in between. CDR3 residues: CASSSGEKLFF. The CDR3 DNA reads as TGTGCCAGCAGTTCAGGTGAAAAACTGTTTTTT.

The chain couples TRBV18 to TRBJ1-4; D is ambiguous. Germline V lookup: CDR1 KGHSH, CDR2 LQKENI. The germline V and J ends were trimmed by 6 bases and 8 bases, with 13 bases remaining between them. This CDR3 spans 13 amino acids. The CDR3 loop reads CASSATLGEKLFF. DNA of the CDR3: TGTGCCAGCTCCGCGACCCTAGGAGAAAAACTGTTTTTT.

This clone was counted only a few times. This chain connects TRBV6-5 to TRBJ1-5, with a weak D call TRBD1 (5 bases). Trimming stripped 3 bases from V and 2 bases from J, with 14 bases between. The CDR3 is 16 amino acids. CDR1 and CDR2 (germline): MNHEY, SVGAGI. CDR3 bases: TGTGCCAGCAGTTATCAGGGTTTGGGCGGCAATCAGCCCCAGCATTTT. Translated: CASSYQGLGGNQPQHF.

CDR3 bases: TGTGCCAGCAGTTTCGGTCTCCTGGGGGGCACTGAAGCTTTCTTT. Encoded protein: CASSFGLLGGTEAFF. The rearrangement uses TRBV6-2 or TRBV6-3 and TRBJ1-1; the D gene is possibly TRBD1 (5 bases). Trimming took off 4 bases at V and 4 bases at J, with 16 bases between the two ends. CDR1 and CDR2 (germline): MNHEY, SVGEGT. The CDR3 spans 15 residues.

This chain links TRBV19 with TRBJ2-2; unclear D gene. The CDR3 length is 16 residues. CDR1 and CDR2 from the germline V gene are LNHDA and SQIVND (reference sequence). V was pared by 2 bases and J by 2 bases, with 12 bases between. Written as DNA, the CDR3 is TGTGCCAGTAGTATATACGAGACATCTAACACCGGGGAGCTGTTTTTT. Its protein is CASSIYETSNTGELFF.

The gene calls are TRBV18 and TRBJ1-6; D may be TRBD1 (6 bases). This CDR3 comprises 14 residues. Trimming removed 3 bases from V and 10 bases from J, with 13 bases in between. Per germline, CDR1 KGHSH and CDR2 LQKENI. CDR3 coding DNA: TGTGCCAGCTCACCTGGGCAGGGGAGCTCACCCCTCCACTTT. It encodes CASSPGQGSSPLHF.

J is TRBJ1-4 and V is TRBV7-9; D uncertain. CDR3 length: 15 amino acids. The V gene lost 2 bases and the J gene lost 1 base, with 8 bases spanning the gap. In germline, CDR1 is SEHNR, CDR2 FQNEAQ (reference sequence). The CDR3 loop is CASSLPRQTNEKLFF. The CDR3 DNA reads as TGTGCCAGCAGCTTACCCAGACAAACTAATGAAAAACTGTTTTTT.

This chain uses TRBV7-9 with TRBJ2-3, with 8 bases matching TRBD1. CDR3 size: 15 residues. Looked up from germline, CDR1 is SEHNR and CDR2 is FQNEAQ (reference sequence). V lost 5 bases and J lost 3; bases outside the gene matches: 7. CDR3 DNA: TGTGCCAGCAGCGCACAGGGGGGTGTAACAGATACGCAGTATTTT. It is translated as CASSAQGGVTDTQYF.

Concerning this clone itself: This CDR3 fails to terminate in the conserved phenylalanine or tryptophan, so it likely reflects a read error. Because the CDR3's place on the DNA is in doubt, the DNA is left out and the CDR3 is given as listed by TCRdb. The chain combines TRBV24-1 with TRBJ1-6; TRBD1 reflects the table's D call only, with no check against the DNA. In germline, CDR1 is KGHDR, CDR2 SFDVKD. The CDR3 is 10 residues long, counting both termini. CDR3 region: CATSHQGPGL.

This clone was seen more than once but under ten times. The J gene is TRBJ1-5, the V gene TRBV18; TRBD1 is a possible D gene (5 bases). The CDR3 runs to 16 residues. With 2 bases removed from V and 2 bases from J, the gap between germline ends came to 13 bases. Germline V CDR1 and CDR2: KGHSH, LQKENI. CDR3 nucleotides: TGTGCCAGCTCACCAGGGGCCCCCAGGGGCAATCAGCCCCAGCATTTT. Translation gives CASSPGAPRGNQPQHF.

This clone was detected only a few times. The rearrangement links TRBV24-1 to TRBJ2-1; D is possibly TRBD2 (6 bases). This CDR3 has 16 residues. The V gene lost 0 bases and the J gene lost 7 bases, with 15 bases spanning the gap. The germline V gene has CDR1 KGHDR and CDR2 SFDVKD. The CDR3 nucleotides are TGTGCCACCAGTGATTTGCGGGGGAGTATATTGAATGAGCAGTTCTTC. It specifies CATSDLRGSILNEQFF.

CDR3 bases: TGTGCCTGGAGTAGGGGGGGGCATGGCGACACTGAAGCTTTCTTT. It specifies CAWSRGGHGDTEAFF. The V call is TRBV30, the J call TRBJ1-1; a possible D gene is TRBD1 (6 bases). V shed 2 bases and J shed 3 bases, with 16 bases lying between them. This CDR3 is built from 15 residues. The germline V gene encodes CDR1 GTSNPN and CDR2 SVGIG (reference sequence). The full variable domain, with the rest looked up from reference TRBV30 and TRBJ1-1, is SQTIHQWPATLVQPVGSPLSLECTVEGTSNPNLYWYRQAAGRGLQLLFYSVGIGQISSEVPQNLSASRPQDRQFILSSKKLLLSDSGFYLCAWSRGGHGDTEAFFGQGTRLTVV.

The table lists this clone with many counts. This chain joins TRBV6-1 and TRBJ2-3; TRBD2 might be the D (5 bases). The V gene's germline CDR1 is MNHNS and CDR2 SASEGT. This CDR3 is built from 16 residues. Trimming removed 0 bases from V and 4 bases from J, with 14 bases in between. CDR3 sequence: CASSEAMRERADTQYF. The CDR3 DNA reads TGTGCCAGCAGTGAAGCAATGAGGGAACGGGCAGATACGCAGTATTTT.

In nucleotides, the CDR3 is TGTGCCAGCGGCTTAGGAGGCACAGATACGCAGTATTTT. Its protein product is CASGLGGTDTQYF. The genes are TRBV6-1 and TRBJ2-3; D not resolved. CDR3 length: 13 amino acids. Germline V gene lookup returns CDR1 MNHNS and CDR2 SASEGT. V lost 8 bases to trimming and J lost 1 base, with 10 bases between them.